This T cell receptor (beta chain) came from a study of Graves' ophthalmopathy and Graves' hyperthyroidism. General study points: Blood also harbored most expanded thyroid clonotypes above 0.001 frequency.

This clonotype was detected many times. Its specificity is not known. Being free of ophthalmopathy for 18 months of follow-up defined stable hyperthyroidism. None of the included patients had other autoimmune diseases, uncontrolled infections, pregnancy or lactation, as these led to exclusion. RNA transcripts served as template for amplifying TCR beta CDR3 sequences. HTBI primers primed a first-round RT-PCR, and a second-round multiplex PCR followed. TCRdb ran MiXCR on the multiplex PCR reads and lists one entry per CDR3 protein. This table has 300,000 to 500,000 distinct CDR3 sequences, approximately 15% appearing once. V was shortened by 2 bases and J by 7 bases, with 8 bases between the two germline ends. The CDR3 covers 12 residues. Per germline, CDR1 LGHDT and CDR2 YNNKEL (reference sequence).

This TCR derives from a woman under 30 with stable Graves' hyperthyroidism. Sequencing used peripheral blood. The chain recombines TRBV3-1 with TRBJ1-2; D remains ambiguous. The CDR3 nucleotides read TGTGCCAGCAGCCAATGGAGGGTTGGCTACACCTTC. Translating it yields CASSQWRVGYTF.